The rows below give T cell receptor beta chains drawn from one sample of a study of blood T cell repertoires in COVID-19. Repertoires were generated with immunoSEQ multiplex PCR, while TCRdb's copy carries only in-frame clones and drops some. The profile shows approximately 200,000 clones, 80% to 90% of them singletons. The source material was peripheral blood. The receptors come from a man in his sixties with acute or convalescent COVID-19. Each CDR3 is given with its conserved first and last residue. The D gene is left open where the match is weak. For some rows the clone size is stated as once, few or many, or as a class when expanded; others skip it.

CDR3 DNA: TGTGCCAGCTCTCCCGACTCCGATGAGCAGTTCTTC; CDR3 protein: CASSPDSDEQFF; V gene: TRBV18; D gene: NA; J gene: TRBJ2-1; clone size: NA
CDR3 DNA: TGTGCCAGCACCCAACAGGGACAGAGCACAGATACGCAGTATTTT; CDR3 protein: CASTQQGQSTDTQYF; V gene: TRBV7-2; D gene: TRBD1; J gene: TRBJ2-3; clone size: NA
CDR3 DNA: TGTGCCAGCAGCCAAGATTGGGGGGTGGGAGAGACCCAGTACTTC; CDR3 protein: CASSQDWGVGETQYF; V gene: TRBV3-1/TRBV3-2; D gene: NA; J gene: TRBJ2-5; clone size: NA
CDR3 DNA: TGTGCCATCAGCGGGGACAGGTGGTATGGCTACACCTTC; CDR3 protein: CAISGDRWYGYTF; V gene: TRBV10-3; D gene: TRBD1; J gene: TRBJ1-2; clone size: NA
CDR3 DNA: TGTGCCACCAGCAGTGGGGAGAATACGCAGTATTTT; CDR3 protein: CATSSGENTQYF; V gene: TRBV15; D gene: NA; J gene: TRBJ2-3; clone size: few
CDR3 DNA: TGCGCCAGCAGCCATCTCCCGGGACAGAGATACAATGAGCAGTTCTTC; CDR3 protein: CASSHLPGQRYNEQFF; V gene: TRBV4-3; D gene: TRBD1; J gene: TRBJ2-1; clone size: once
CDR3 DNA: TGTGCCAGCAGCCCCCGGAGGGTAGCGGGTGTAGAGCAGTTCTTC; CDR3 protein: CASSPRRVAGVEQFF; V gene: TRBV5-4; D gene: TRBD2; J gene: TRBJ2-1; clone size: once
CDR3 DNA: TGTGCCAGTAGAGCAGGGGGAGGCAACACTGAAGCTTTCTTT; CDR3 protein: CASRAGGGNTEAFF; V gene: TRBV19; D gene: TRBD1; J gene: TRBJ1-1; clone size: NA
CDR3 DNA: TGTGCCAGCAGTAAAGAAACAGGGACTGAGCAGTTCTTC; CDR3 protein: CASSKETGTEQFF; V gene: TRBV12-3/TRBV12-4; D gene: NA; J gene: TRBJ2-1; clone size: NA
CDR3 DNA: TGTGCCAGCAGCCGCGGGGGGATGGGAAATGAAAAACTGTTTTTT; CDR3 protein: CASSRGGMGNEKLFF; V gene: TRBV28; D gene: NA; J gene: TRBJ1-4; clone size: NA
CDR3 DNA: TGCAGTATAGCTAGCGGGAGTGGTGAGCAGTACTTC; CDR3 protein: CSIASGSGEQYF; V gene: TRBV29-1; D gene: TRBD2; J gene: TRBJ2-7; clone size: NA
CDR3 DNA: TGTGCCATCAGTGAGCCCAAGCGGGAGCAGTTCTTC; CDR3 protein: CAISEPKREQFF; V gene: TRBV10-3; D gene: NA; J gene: TRBJ2-1; clone size: few
CDR3 DNA: TGTGCCAGCAGCCGTTGGACCCAGGGTACAGACGAGCAGTACTTC; CDR3 protein: CASSRWTQGTDEQYF; V gene: TRBV6-6; D gene: NA; J gene: TRBJ2-7; clone size: NA
CDR3 DNA: TGTGCCAGCAGTTACTTAGGACTAGCGGGCCCAAAGAATGAGCAGTTCTTC; CDR3 protein: CASSYLGLAGPKNEQFF; V gene: TRBV6-2/TRBV6-3; D gene: TRBD2; J gene: TRBJ2-1; clone size: NA
CDR3 DNA: TGTGCCAGCAGCCAACGGTTTAGTAGGACAGTTCAAGAGACCCAGTACTTC; CDR3 protein: CASSQRFSRTVQETQYF; V gene: TRBV4-2; D gene: NA; J gene: TRBJ2-5; clone size: NA
CDR3 DNA: TGTGCCAGCAGTTACCCCGACAGGGCGGATGAGCAGTTCTTC; CDR3 protein: CASSYPDRADEQFF; V gene: TRBV6-6; D gene: TRBD1; J gene: TRBJ2-1; clone size: few
CDR3 DNA: TGTGCCAGCAGCAGGGGCTATAATTCACCCCTCCACTTT; CDR3 protein: CASSRGYNSPLHF; V gene: TRBV28; D gene: NA; J gene: TRBJ1-6; clone size: NA
CDR3 DNA: TGTGCCAGCAGCTTAGCCAACAGGGGGCAAGAGACCCAGTACTTC; CDR3 protein: CASSLANRGQETQYF; V gene: TRBV7-2; D gene: TRBD1; J gene: TRBJ2-5; clone size: NA
CDR3 DNA: TGTGCCACCAGCAGAGGGGGAGCGGGAGTTGGGGAGACCCAGTACTTC; CDR3 protein: CATSRGGAGVGETQYF; V gene: TRBV15; D gene: TRBD2; J gene: TRBJ2-5; clone size: once
CDR3 DNA: TGTGCCATCAGTATCGACAGGTTCAAGACCCAGTACTTC; CDR3 protein: CAISIDRFKTQYF; V gene: TRBV10-3; D gene: NA; J gene: TRBJ2-5; clone size: NA
CDR3 DNA: TGTGCCAGCAGCGGACAGGGTGGTTACAATGAGCAGTTCTTC; CDR3 protein: CASSGQGGYNEQFF; V gene: TRBV4-2; D gene: TRBD1; J gene: TRBJ2-1; clone size: NA
CDR3 DNA: TGTGCCAGCAGCCCCACAGGGGTCACAGATACGCAGTATTTT; CDR3 protein: CASSPTGVTDTQYF; V gene: TRBV7-9; D gene: TRBD1; J gene: TRBJ2-3; clone size: few
CDR3 DNA: TGTGCTAGCAGCCCCCGTTCGGGAACAGGGGGCGCGTATCATGCGGAGACCCAGTACTTC; CDR3 protein: CASSPRSGTGGAYHAETQYF; V gene: TRBV7-7; D gene: TRBD1; J gene: TRBJ2-5; clone size: NA
CDR3 DNA: TGTGCCAGCACTGGGACTTTCAATGAGCAGTTCTTC; CDR3 protein: CASTGTFNEQFF; V gene: TRBV6-6; D gene: NA; J gene: TRBJ2-1; clone size: NA
CDR3 DNA: TGTGCCAGCAGTTTATTTGCGGCACGGCACGAGCAGTACTTC; CDR3 protein: CASSLFAARHEQYF; V gene: TRBV28; D gene: NA; J gene: TRBJ2-7; clone size: NA
CDR3 DNA: TGTGCCAGCGGGGGAGGGGGAGATACGCAGTATTTT; CDR3 protein: CASGGGGDTQYF; V gene: TRBV2; D gene: NA; J gene: TRBJ2-3; clone size: NA
CDR3 DNA: TGTGCCAGCAGCCCAACACTAGGCCAGGGGCGCCTGGAGACCCAGTACTTC; CDR3 protein: CASSPTLGQGRLETQYF; V gene: TRBV7-2; D gene: NA; J gene: TRBJ2-5; clone size: NA
CDR3 DNA: TGCGCCAGCAGCCGCCTAGGCGGGGGGTACAATGAGCAGTTCTTC; CDR3 protein: CASSRLGGGYNEQFF; V gene: TRBV4-3; D gene: TRBD2; J gene: TRBJ2-1; clone size: NA
CDR3 DNA: TGTGCCTGGAGTGGAGTTCTAGCGGGAGGTTACGAGCAGTACTTC; CDR3 protein: CAWSGVLAGGYEQYF; V gene: TRBV30; D gene: TRBD2; J gene: TRBJ2-7; clone size: NA
CDR3 DNA: TGTGCCAGCTCACGCAATCCACAGGGCGAAAATGAAAAACTGTTTTTT; CDR3 protein: CASSRNPQGENEKLFF; V gene: TRBV18; D gene: NA; J gene: TRBJ1-4; clone size: NA
CDR3 DNA: TGTGCCAGCTACGGAGGCGGAATGGGGGGGCCGATATCCTACAATGAGCAGTTCTTC; CDR3 protein: CASYGGGMGGPISYNEQFF; V gene: TRBV11-2; D gene: NA; J gene: TRBJ2-1; clone size: NA
CDR3 DNA: TGTGCCACCAGTGATCCCGGGACACATTCCAGGAATGAGCAGTTCTTC; CDR3 protein: CATSDPGTHSRNEQFF; V gene: TRBV24-1; D gene: NA; J gene: TRBJ2-1; clone size: NA
CDR3 DNA: TGTGCCAGCAGCGGCCCCCCGGGGGGGCCAGATACGCAGTATTTT; CDR3 protein: CASSGPPGGPDTQYF; V gene: TRBV9; D gene: TRBD2; J gene: TRBJ2-3; clone size: NA
CDR3 DNA: TGTGCCAGTAGTTCGGACAGATTGAGTCCCAATCAGCCCCAGCATTTT; CDR3 protein: CASSSDRLSPNQPQHF; V gene: TRBV19; D gene: NA; J gene: TRBJ1-5; clone size: NA
CDR3 DNA: TGCGCCAGCAGCTTGGCAGGGTTTTCACCCCTCCACTTT; CDR3 protein: CASSLAGFSPLHF; V gene: TRBV5-1; D gene: NA; J gene: TRBJ1-6; clone size: NA
CDR3 DNA: TGTGCCAGCAGCCCCGACAGTAATGAAAAACTGTTTTTT; CDR3 protein: CASSPDSNEKLFF; V gene: TRBV7-9; D gene: NA; J gene: TRBJ1-4; clone size: NA
CDR3 DNA: TGTGCCAGCAGCCAAGAGAGTTCTGGAAACACCATATATTTT; CDR3 protein: CASSQESSGNTIYF; V gene: TRBV5-4; D gene: NA; J gene: TRBJ1-3; clone size: NA
CDR3 DNA: TGTGCCAGCAGCCTCTACCCGGCCAGGCTCCGCACAGATACGCAGTATTTT; CDR3 protein: CASSLYPARLRTDTQYF; V gene: TRBV11-2; D gene: NA; J gene: TRBJ2-3; clone size: once
CDR3 DNA: TGTGCCAGCAGCGTCAGCGGGAGACGTGAGCAGTTCTTC; CDR3 protein: CASSVSGRREQFF; V gene: TRBV9; D gene: TRBD2; J gene: TRBJ2-1; clone size: NA
CDR3 DNA: TGTGCCTGGAGTGTACGGAGGAGAAGCGGGAAGAACACCGGGGAGCTGTTTTTT; CDR3 protein: CAWSVRRRSGKNTGELFF; V gene: TRBV30; D gene: TRBD2; J gene: TRBJ2-2; clone size: NA
CDR3 DNA: TGTGCCAGCACCGAACGGGGGAATTACGAGCAGTACTTC; CDR3 protein: CASTERGNYEQYF; V gene: TRBV6-5; D gene: NA; J gene: TRBJ2-7; clone size: NA
CDR3 DNA: TGTGCCAGCCGGGATGGAGGGGCCACGAACACCGGGGAGCTGTTTTTT; CDR3 protein: CASRDGGATNTGELFF; V gene: TRBV19; D gene: NA; J gene: TRBJ2-2; clone size: NA
CDR3 DNA: TGTGCCAGCAGCCCTCCGGGCGGGAGGGTGGGAGATACGCAGTATTTT; CDR3 protein: CASSPPGGRVGDTQYF; V gene: TRBV7-2; D gene: TRBD2; J gene: TRBJ2-3; clone size: NA